What follows are 4 T cell receptor beta chains derived from one specimen sequenced in a study of naive and memory T cell subsets. The study's findings and limits: Especially in CD8 cells, naive repertoires contained a few larger clonotypes, possibly CD45RA-re-expressing memory cells.

Which antigens these TCRs recognize remains unknown. Two oligonucleotides, mixed equimolar, formed the beta constant-region primer covering TRBC1 and TRBC2. Ligated cDNA was amplified by four rounds of PCR with nested alpha and beta constant-region primers and SP2. TCRdb called the UMI-ligation and nested PCR reads again in MiXCR, with one record for every CDR3 protein. The data show approximately 90,000 distinct CDR3 sequences, 11% seen once. The sequenced sample consisted of naive CD4+ T cells from blood. Receptors originate from a human donor in good health.

Details on this clonotype: At one end, the junction sequence differs from germline, possibly due to a read error. This sequence joins TRBV20-1 and TRBJ2-1; no definite D call. In germline, CDR1 is DFQATT, CDR2 SNEGSKA (reference sequence). This CDR3 comprises 13 residues. The CDR3 loop reads CSASSTPSRASLF. The CDR3 nucleotides read TGCAGTGCTAGTTCTACCCCTTCCCGGGCGTCACTCTTC.

This clonotype came up a few times. The CDR3 sequence: CASSLLGQGVLPGEQFF. The CDR3 region has the DNA TGTGCCAGCAGTTTATTGGGTCAGGGGGTATTACCGGGTGAGCAGTTCTTC. V gene TRBV27 combines with J gene TRBJ2-1, with TRBD1 identical over 7 bases. The V gene's germline CDR1 is MNHEY and CDR2 SMNVEV (reference sequence). The J segment lost 9 bases and the V segment lost 1 base, leaving 15 bases of the junction unmatched. CDR3 length: 17 residues.

The chain couples TRBV7-2 to TRBJ2-5; TRBD1 might be the D (7 bases). V lost 5 bases, J lost 5 bases, and 18 bases lay in between. CDR3 length: 15 amino acids. Per germline, CDR1 SGHTA and CDR2 FQGNSA. The CDR3 sequence: CASSTGGGGGETQYF. The CDR3 DNA is TGTGCCAGCAGCACAGGAGGAGGGGGCGGGGAGACCCAGTACTTC.

The chain employs TRBV6-8 and TRBJ2-3; unclear D gene. This CDR3 is built from 14 residues. Germline V CDR1 and CDR2: MNHGY, SAAAGT. Trimming removed 6 bases at V and 5 bases at J, with 15 bases between. In DNA, the CDR3 is TGTGCCAGCAGCCCGTCGCTACCAATAGATACGCAGTATTTT. Encoded protein: CASSPSLPIDTQYF.